This T cell receptor (beta chain) was identified in a study of blood T cells in healthy people across ages. Through a sample-barcoded 5' primer and a J-beta primer mix, a second PCR was run for 7 to 11 cycles. A single record per CDR3 protein comes from TCRdb applying MiXCR to the 5' RACE reads. The sample carries 2 million or so distinct CDR3 sequences, about 50% recorded once. This clonotype was seen more than once but under ten times. CDR3 size: 14 residues. Germline V CDR1 and CDR2: SGDLS, YYNGEE. Trimming pared 0 bases from V and 0 bases from J, leaving 7 bases between. Source material: blood. This sequence joins TRBV9 and TRBJ2-7; tentatively, D is TRBD1 or TRBD2 (5 bases each). This receptor was taken from a woman aged 40 to 55 in good health. The CDR3 DNA reads TGTGCCAGCAGCGTAGCGGGACGCTCCTACGAGCAGTACTTC. It is translated as CASSVAGRSYEQYF.